This T cell receptor (beta chain) is drawn from a study of blood T cell repertoires in COVID-19. This table comes from immunoSEQ multiplex PCR, and its TCRdb copy is limited to in-frame clones, with some not included. The sample records under 250,000 clones, around 84% being singletons. This CDR3 has 15 amino acids. Germline V gene sequence: CDR1 SGHAT, CDR2 FQNNGV. Trimming shortened V by 3 bases and J by 0 bases, and 9 bases separated the two germline ends. The chain has TRBV11-2 and TRBJ1-3; D may be TRBD1 (5 bases). This TCR was sampled from a man aged 40-49 years who had recovered from COVID-19. Sequenced material: PBMCs or T cells enriched from blood (not recorded which). CDR3 protein: CASSFIRVSGNTIYF. Written as DNA, the CDR3 is TGTGCCAGCAGCTTCATCAGGGTCTCTGGAAACACCATATATTTT.